Following are 3 T cell receptor beta chains from one sample sequenced in a study of T cell responses to AZD1222 COVID-19 vaccine. Clones were sequenced by immunoSEQ multiplex PCR, and TCRdb holds only the in-frame ones, with some missing. The sample has fewer than 120,000 clones, about 81% seen once; the top ten hold 4.6%. This material consisted of peripheral blood, taken on day 0 of AZD1222 vaccination. These receptors all stem from an adult in good health.

The V call is TRBV28, the J call TRBJ1-2, with D unclear. The CDR3 has 18 amino acids. In germline, CDR1 is MDHEN, CDR2 SYDVKM. V was clipped by 2 bases and J by 2 bases, with 21 bases between them. As DNA, the CDR3 is TGTGCCAGCAGTTTAAGTTCGGGGTTGGGTCGTAGAAACTATGGCTACACCTTC. Translated: CASSLSSGLGRRNYGYTF.

V and J are TRBV5-6 and TRBJ1-1; TRBD1 agrees at 7 bases. The CDR3 loop spans 14 amino acids. Looked up from germline, CDR1 is SGHDT and CDR2 is YYEEEE. V gave up 0 bases and J gave up 3 bases; unmatched junction bases: 2. As DNA, the CDR3 is TGTGCCAGCAGCTTGGAGGGGGCGCACACTGAAGCTTTCTTT. This codes for CASSLEGAHTEAFF.

The sample holds one count of this clone. This chain uses TRBV4-3 with TRBJ2-7; 10 positions match TRBD2. V trimming: 3 bases; J trimming: 1 base; junction bases outside the gene matches: 6. This CDR3 comprises 16 residues. CDR1 is LGHNA, CDR2 YSLEER, per germline. CDR3 residues: CASSQQLAGQSYEQYF. CDR3 nucleotides: TGCGCCAGCAGCCAGCAACTAGCGGGACAATCCTACGAGCAGTACTTC.